These 7 T cell receptor beta chains were all obtained from the same sample, sequenced in a study of cytomegalovirus exposure and HLA in healthy donors (dated by TCRdb to between 2016 and 2019). Receptor libraries were prepared by the immunoSEQ multiplex PCR assay. For the multiplex PCR, a mixture combining 60 forward primers for TCR Vbeta segments and 13 reverse primers for TCR Jbeta segments was used. The source is immuneACCESS, and TCRdb retained only in-frame sequences with V and J called. Part of the clones is not carried over; for the studies checked, unresolved V genes explain less than half of this, and the remainder is unexplained. A total of 85,000 to 130,000 clones appear in this sample, 10% of them only once. Under 6% of the sample comes from the top ten. The sequenced sample consisted of PBMCs. These receptors were taken from a man between 40 and 49 years old in good health and CMV-seropositive.

This clone was observed a few times. This chain uses TRBV19 with TRBJ1-1, with 8 bases aligning to TRBD1. This CDR3 has 14 residues. V was pared by 7 bases and J by 4 bases, with 8 bases of the junction left unmatched. CDR1 and CDR2 from the germline V gene are LNHDA and SQIVND (reference sequence). The CDR3 loop is CASTPWTGSTEAFF. DNA of the CDR3: TGTGCCAGTACCCCGTGGACAGGGAGCACTGAAGCTTTCTTT. Full variable domain (missing parts from reference TRBV19 and TRBJ1-1): DGGITQSPKYLFRKEGQNVTLSCEQNLNHDAMYWYRQDPGQGLRLIYYSQIVNDFQKGDIAEGYSVSREKKESFPLTVTSAQKNPTAFYLCASTPWTGSTEAFFGQGTRLTVV.

The chain carries TRBV5-6 and TRBJ1-4, with 8 positions matching TRBD1. Germline CDR1 is SGHDT and CDR2 is YYEEEE. The CDR3 consists of 16 residues. V lost 4 bases, J lost 3 bases, and 8 bases stayed unmatched. The CDR3 region is CASSAATGGANEKLFF. The CDR3 coding sequence is TGTGCCAGCAGCGCGGCTACAGGGGGAGCTAATGAAAAACTGTTTTTT.

The chain employs TRBV19 and TRBJ2-7, with 13 bases lining up with TRBD2. Germline CDR1 and CDR2: LNHDA and SQIVND (reference sequence). V was pared by 5 bases and J by 1 base, with 5 bases of the junction left unmatched. The CDR3 is made up of 16 amino acids. CDR3 sequence (DNA): TGTGCCAGTAGTTTCTGGACTAGCGGGGGATCCTACGAGCAGTACTTC. Its translation: CASSFWTSGGSYEQYF.

The rearrangement uses TRBV25-1 and TRBJ2-7; a possible D gene is TRBD2 (6 bases). Germline CDR1 and CDR2: MGHDK and SYGVNS. V lost 4 bases and J lost 0, with 13 bases in between. The CDR3 contains 15 residues. CDR3 protein: CASSVGGLDSYEQYF. Written as DNA, the CDR3 is TGTGCCAGCAGTGTGGGGGGTTTGGACTCCTACGAGCAGTACTTC.

The V call is TRBV4-2, the J call TRBJ2-3, with 8 bases aligning to TRBD2. Germline values: CDR1 LGHNA, CDR2 YNFKEQ. CDR3 length equals 17 residues. With V trimmed by 0 bases and J by 1 base, 6 bases remained unmatched. The CDR3 region is CASSQDFREGRTDTQYF. The DNA of the CDR3 is TGTGCCAGCAGCCAAGATTTCCGGGAGGGTCGCACAGATACGCAGTATTTT.

CDR3 loop: CASSYSPSYEQYF. CDR3 in DNA: TGTGCCAGCAGTTATAGCCCCAGCTACGAGCAGTACTTC. The chain recombines TRBV6-5 with TRBJ2-7; the D is unclear. The V end was cut by 3 bases, the J end by 3 bases, with 9 bases between. The CDR3 totals 13 residues. In germline, CDR1 is MNHEY, CDR2 SVGAGI.

V and J are TRBV11-1 and TRBJ2-7; the match to TRBD1 covers 7 bases. The J segment lost 3 bases and the V segment lost 5 bases, leaving 4 bases of the junction unmatched. Germline V lookup: CDR1 SGHAT, CDR2 FQDESV (reference sequence). The CDR3 is 13 amino acids. The CDR3 here is CASSQGTDYEQYF. The CDR3 DNA sequence: TGTGCCAGCAGCCAGGGGACAGACTACGAGCAGTACTTC. Full variable domain (remainder filled in from reference TRBV11-1 and TRBJ2-7): EAEVAQSPRYKITEKSQAVAFWCDPISGHATLYWYRQILGQGPELLVQFQDESVVDDSQLPKDRFSAERLKGVDSTLKIQPAELGDSAMYLCASSQGTDYEQYFGPGTRLTVT.